A selection of T cell receptor beta chains follows, all from one sample in a study of identical twins. TCRdb reprocessed the 5' RACE reads via MiXCR and lists one record per CDR3 protein. In the table there are about 570,000 distinct CDR3 sequences, over 8.5% of which are singletons. The same sample was also used in a study of yellow fever vaccine responses in identical twins.

Input material: PBMCs. The receptors shown here come from a woman in her late teens or twenties in good health. Each CDR3 is given with its conserved first and last residue. The D gene is left open where the match is weak. Clone size is shown for a subset of rows, as once, few, many or a class of expanded clone.

D gene: NA; clone size: many; V gene: TRBV29-1; J gene: TRBJ1-3; CDR3 DNA: TGCAGCGTCATTACCGGGACGGGAAACACCATATATTTT; CDR3 protein: CSVITGTGNTIYF
D gene: NA; clone size: NA; V gene: TRBV6-2/TRBV6-3; J gene: TRBJ2-2; CDR3 DNA: TGTGCCAGCAGTTACTCGAGTCGAGAGGGACTGTTTTTT; CDR3 protein: CASSYSSREGLFF
D gene: TRBD1; clone size: few; V gene: TRBV10-3; J gene: TRBJ2-4; CDR3 DNA: TGTGCCAGCCGTCCCGGGACAGGGGCTGGCGCGGCCAAAAACATTCAGTACTTC; CDR3 protein: CASRPGTGAGAAKNIQYF
D gene: NA; clone size: many; V gene: TRBV12-3/TRBV12-4; J gene: TRBJ2-3; CDR3 DNA: TGTGCCACCGGAGACCTCACAGATACGCAGTATTTT; CDR3 protein: CATGDLTDTQYF
D gene: TRBD2; clone size: many; V gene: TRBV28; J gene: TRBJ2-1; CDR3 DNA: TGTGCCAGCAGGGTAGCGGGAACAGCGAAACATGAGCAGTTCTTC; CDR3 protein: CASRVAGTAKHEQFF
D gene: NA; clone size: NA; V gene: TRBV20-1; J gene: TRBJ1-5; CDR3 DNA: TGCAGTGCTAGAGTTCCTCCCAATCAGCCCCAGCATTTT; CDR3 protein: CSARVPPNQPQHF
D gene: NA; clone size: many; V gene: TRBV13; J gene: TRBJ1-6; CDR3 DNA: TGTGCCAGCAGCCCCGGACTGGGCAATTCACCCCTCCACTTT; CDR3 protein: CASSPGLGNSPLHF
D gene: TRBD1; clone size: NA; V gene: TRBV7-9; J gene: TRBJ2-3; CDR3 DNA: TGTGCCAGCAGCTTAGCGGTTCCAGGGGGCGCGGCAGATACGCAGTATTTT; CDR3 protein: CASSLAVPGGAADTQYF
D gene: NA; clone size: few; V gene: TRBV7-2; J gene: TRBJ2-2; CDR3 DNA: TGTGCCAGCAGCTTAGCGCAGACCCGCCGGGTTACCGGGGAGCTGTTTTTT; CDR3 protein: CASSLAQTRRVTGELFF
D gene: TRBD1; clone size: few; V gene: TRBV12-5; J gene: TRBJ2-2; CDR3 DNA: TGTGCTAGTGGCCCTGGACAGGGGGCCGGGGAGCTGTTTTTT; CDR3 protein: CASGPGQGAGELFF
D gene: TRBD1; clone size: many; V gene: TRBV5-1; J gene: TRBJ2-5; CDR3 DNA: TGCGCCAGCAGCGCCCCGGGGACAGGGGATCAAGAGACCCAGTACTTC; CDR3 protein: CASSAPGTGDQETQYF
D gene: TRBD1; clone size: many; V gene: TRBV29-1; J gene: TRBJ2-1; CDR3 DNA: TGCAGCGCAGACAGGGGGCGCGGTTTTCACAATGAGCAGTTCTTC; CDR3 protein: CSADRGRGFHNEQFF
D gene: NA; clone size: few; V gene: TRBV28; J gene: TRBJ1-6; CDR3 DNA: TGTGCCAGCAGTTTATTCCCTTCGCAGAATTCACCCCTCCACTTT; CDR3 protein: CASSLFPSQNSPLHF
D gene: TRBD2; clone size: few; V gene: TRBV5-4; J gene: TRBJ2-7; CDR3 DNA: TGTGCCAGCAGCCCTACTAGCGGGGGGCCCTACGAGCAGTACTTC; CDR3 protein: CASSPTSGGPYEQYF
D gene: TRBD2; clone size: few; V gene: TRBV2; J gene: TRBJ2-1; CDR3 DNA: TGTGCCAGCAGACTTGAGGCGGGAGGGCCTGGTTATGAGCAGTTCTTC; CDR3 protein: CASRLEAGGPGYEQFF
D gene: TRBD2; clone size: many; V gene: TRBV6-2/TRBV6-3; J gene: TRBJ2-2; CDR3 DNA: TGTGCCAGCAGTTACGGGACTACTATCACGAACACCGGGGAGCTGTTTTTT; CDR3 protein: CASSYGTTITNTGELFF
D gene: NA; clone size: many; V gene: TRBV5-1; J gene: TRBJ2-2; CDR3 DNA: TGCGCCAGCAGCCATGACAGGAGGGCAGCCGGGGAGCTGTTTTTT; CDR3 protein: CASSHDRRAAGELFF
D gene: TRBD2; clone size: many; V gene: TRBV20-1; J gene: TRBJ2-7; CDR3 DNA: TGCAGTGCAAGGACTAGTTACGAGCAGTACTTC; CDR3 protein: CSARTSYEQYF
D gene: NA; clone size: few; V gene: TRBV6-2/TRBV6-3; J gene: TRBJ2-7; CDR3 DNA: TGTGCCAGCAGTTACTCGTTGGGAACGGCCGAGCAGTACTTC; CDR3 protein: CASSYSLGTAEQYF
D gene: NA; clone size: NA; V gene: TRBV4-1; J gene: TRBJ2-6; CDR3 DNA: TGCGCCAGCAGCCAAGATCCTGTTGACTCTGGGGCCAACGTCCTGACTTTC; CDR3 protein: CASSQDPVDSGANVLTF
D gene: TRBD2; clone size: many; V gene: TRBV7-2; J gene: TRBJ2-1; CDR3 DNA: TGTGCCAGCAGCTTTCGGCGGGAGATGATCTCCTACAATGAGCAGTTCTTC; CDR3 protein: CASSFRREMISYNEQFF
D gene: NA; clone size: many; V gene: TRBV12-3/TRBV12-4; J gene: TRBJ1-3; CDR3 DNA: TGTGCCAGCAGTCTGCCAGGGACAATCTCTGGAAACACCATATATTTT; CDR3 protein: CASSLPGTISGNTIYF
D gene: NA; clone size: NA; V gene: TRBV6-2/TRBV6-3; J gene: TRBJ2-1; CDR3 DNA: TGTGCCAGCAGTTCGCCGGGACGGTTAAACAATGAGCAGTTCTTC; CDR3 protein: CASSSPGRLNNEQFF